One sample yielded the 25 T cell receptor beta chains listed below, sequenced in a study of CD8+CD57+ T cells in acquired aplastic anemia. Patients chosen for sequencing had CD8+CD57+ cells that had expanded, as shown by flow cytometry. For CDR3 and TCR beta VDJ profiling, genomic DNA was the template used. Each CDR3 protein gets one entry after TCRdb re-called the reads with MiXCR. This table has 180,000 or so distinct CDR3 sequences, roughly 65% appearing once. The sequenced material came from sorted CD4+, CD8+, or CD8+CD57+ T cells (not recorded which) from PBMCs. Receptors were obtained from a human donor with aplastic anemia.

The rearrangement uses TRBV7-2 and TRBJ2-7; D is ambiguous. The CDR3 runs to 14 residues. CDR1 is SGHTA and CDR2 is FQGNSA in the germline V gene. Trimming took off 6 bases at V and 2 bases at J, with 14 bases between the two ends. CDR3 protein: CASSLDLFAYEQYF. The CDR3 region has the DNA TGTGCCAGCAGTTTGGATCTCTTCGCCTACGAGCAGTACTTC. Complete variable domain (other parts from reference TRBV7-2 and TRBJ2-7): GAGVSQSPSNKVTEKGKDVELRCDPISGHTALYWYRQSLGQGLEFLIYFQGNSAPDKSGLPSDRFSAERTGGSVSTLTIQRTQQEDSAVYLCASSLDLFAYEQYFGPGTRLTVT.

The chain employs TRBV4-2 and TRBJ1-1; D is uncertain. This CDR3 comprises 12 residues. V lost 5 bases, J lost 7 bases, and 11 bases lay in between. CDR1 and CDR2 from the germline V gene are LGHNA and YNFKEQ. CDR3: CASSEGGREAFF. CDR3 bases: TGTGCCAGCAGCGAGGGAGGGCGTGAAGCTTTCTTT.

The chain combines TRBV2 with TRBJ2-3; possible D gene TRBD2, 5 bases. The CDR3 consists of 16 residues. V was shortened by 8 bases and J by 7 bases, with 25 bases between the two germline ends. Germline CDR1 and CDR2: SNHLY and FYNNEI. In DNA, the CDR3 is TGTGCCAGCGGGTTAGACTACCCCGGACCGAGTAATACGCAGTATTTT. Residues: CASGLDYPGPSNTQYF.

J is TRBJ2-1 and V is TRBV25-1; D may be TRBD1 (6 bases). The germline CDR1 and CDR2 sequences are MGHDK and SYGVNS. The CDR3 contains 12 residues. V lost 7 bases to trimming and J lost 9 bases, with 13 bases between them. In DNA, the CDR3 is TGTGCCAGCAAGGAAGGGGGTCTTGAGCAGTTCTTC. Its translation is CASKEGGLEQFF.

The J gene is TRBJ1-6, the V gene TRBV5-6; D is uncertain. Between the trimmed V and J ends, which lost 0 bases and 7 bases, there was a span of 14 bases. Germline loops: CDR1 SGHDT, CDR2 YYEEEE. The CDR3 is 16 amino acids. The CDR3: CASSLVVPLANSPLHF. The CDR3 nucleotides are TGTGCCAGCAGCTTGGTGGTACCCCTGGCCAATTCACCCCTCCACTTT.

The rearrangement links TRBV7-9 to TRBJ2-3, with D hard to call. This CDR3 contains 12 residues. CDR1 and CDR2 (germline): SEHNR, FQNEAQ (reference sequence). With 2 bases removed from V and 6 bases from J, the gap between germline ends came to 6 bases. In nucleotides, the CDR3 is TGTGCCAGCAGCTTAAATAGTGATACGCAGTATTTT. Its protein is CASSLNSDTQYF.

This clonotype occurred a few times. V and J are TRBV29-1 and TRBJ1-1; TRBD1 might be the D (5 bases). The germline CDR1 and CDR2 sequences are SQVTM and ANQGSEA. Trimming cost V 8 bases and J 8 bases, with 15 bases left between them. The CDR3 covers 11 residues. The CDR3 DNA follows: TGCAGCTTCTGGACGGACATGGAAGCTTTCTTT. Its translation: CSFWTDMEAFF.

The V and J genes are TRBV20-1 and TRBJ2-1, with 12 bases that match TRBD1. CDR1 DFQATT and CDR2 SNEGSKA come from the germline V gene (reference sequence). This CDR3 is 14 amino acids long. Unmatched junction bases numbered 7, after V lost 6 bases and J lost 7 bases. CDR3 protein: CSAPPGQGANEQFF. The CDR3 DNA is TGCAGTGCCCCTCCGGGACAGGGGGCGAATGAGCAGTTCTTC.

The chain employs TRBV24-1 and TRBJ2-7, with 7 bases that match TRBD2. The trim removed 3 bases at V and 3 bases at J, leaving 7 bases unmatched. Germline CDR1 KGHDR, CDR2 SFDVKD. This CDR3 region has 15 residues. The CDR3 DNA is TGTGCCACCAGTGATCTCCGGGGAGGGCGCTACGAGCAGTACTTC. Translation gives CATSDLRGGRYEQYF.

The count of this clonotype is one. Here the CDR3 DNA reads TGTGCCACCAGTGCTGTAGGGGGCAGTCAGCCCCAGCATTTT. It encodes CATSAVGGSQPQHF. V and J are TRBV24-1 and TRBJ1-5, with 7 bases lining up with TRBD1. Looked up from germline, CDR1 is KGHDR and CDR2 is SFDVKD. The length of the CDR3 is 14 residues. J lost 6 bases, V lost 5 bases, and 6 bases had no gene match.

This chain joins TRBV20-1 and TRBJ2-7, with D hard to call. Trimming removed 6 bases from V and 2 bases from J, with 17 bases in between. The CDR3 has 14 amino acids. The germline gives CDR1 DFQATT, CDR2 SNEGSKA (reference sequence). The CDR3 DNA reads as TGCAGTGCCCCCCCCCGGGCCGGGCCCTACGAGCAGTACTTC. Translating gives CSAPPRAGPYEQYF.

Points on this clonotype: The junction departs from the called germline gene at one end, perhaps through a read error. The chain recombines TRBV19 with TRBJ2-7, with D perhaps TRBD2 (6 bases). In germline, CDR1 is LNHDA, CDR2 SQIVND (reference sequence). This CDR3 has 15 amino acids. DNA for the CDR3: TGCGCCAGCAGTGAGCGGGCAGGGATCTCCTACGAGCAGTACTTC. Translating it yields CASSERAGISYEQYF.

As regards this clonotype: A read error may produce the germline difference seen at one junction end. The chain carries TRBV12-3 or TRBV12-4 and TRBJ1-6; D might be TRBD1 (5 bases). CDR3 size: 14 residues. CDR3 DNA sequence: TGTGCCAGCAGTTTAGGGGCAGGGACTTCACCCCTCCGCTTT. Amino acid sequence: CASSLGAGTSPLRF.

The chain uses TRBV25-1 and TRBJ2-6, with D possibly being TRBD1 (6 bases). The germline gives CDR1 MGHDK, CDR2 SYGVNS. The V gene lost 5 bases and the J gene lost 4 bases, with 6 bases spanning the gap. The CDR3 is 13 amino acids. The CDR3 nucleotides are TGTGCCAGCAGTCAGGGGGGGGCCAACGTCCTGACTTTC. This codes for CASSQGGANVLTF.

The chain recombines TRBV20-1 with TRBJ1-5; D unclear. Trimming cost V 5 bases and J 0 bases, with 11 bases left between them. There are 14 residues in the CDR3. CDR1 and CDR2 from the germline V gene are DFQATT and SNEGSKA (reference sequence). In DNA, the CDR3 is TGCAGTGCTGTCACAAAGAATAGCAATCAGCCCCAGCATTTT. Encoded protein: CSAVTKNSNQPQHF.

The gene calls are TRBV19 and TRBJ2-7; 9 bases align to TRBD2. Trimming at V came to 5 bases and at J to 1 base, leaving 6 bases not matched to a gene. This CDR3 contains 15 residues. Germline values: CDR1 LNHDA, CDR2 SQIVND (reference sequence). The CDR3 bases are TGTGCCAGTAGTGTATTAGCGGGAGCATCCTACGAGCAGTACTTC. Residues: CASSVLAGASYEQYF.

This clonotype came up many times. The chain recombines TRBV7-9 with TRBJ2-2, with a tentative D call TRBD1 (5 bases). Looked up from germline, CDR1 is SEHNR and CDR2 is FQNEAQ (reference sequence). The CDR3 covers 16 residues. V was pared by 6 bases and J by 2 bases, with 16 bases between. CDR3 sequence reads: CASSFQYRRNTGELFF. DNA for the CDR3: TGTGCCAGCAGTTTTCAGTACAGGAGAAACACCGGGGAGCTGTTTTTT.

Ten or more counts support this clonotype. The chain has TRBV27 and TRBJ2-1; 11 bases agree with TRBD2. Trimming cost V 5 bases and J 7 bases; bases outside gene matches: 1. The germline gives CDR1 MNHEY, CDR2 SMNVEV (reference sequence). The CDR3 extends over 13 amino acids. The chain's CDR3 is CASSLAGGNEQFF. CDR3 coding DNA: TGTGCCAGCAGTCTAGCGGGGGGAAATGAGCAGTTCTTC.

The chain carries TRBV20-1 and TRBJ1-5; no firm D call. Germline-derived CDR1 and CDR2 are DFQATT and SNEGSKA (reference sequence). There are 14 residues in the CDR3. V dropped 6 bases and J dropped 0 bases, with 12 bases sitting between them. The CDR3: CSATVGYSNQPQHF. DNA for the CDR3: TGCAGTGCAACAGTAGGTTATAGCAATCAGCCCCAGCATTTT.

The chain combines TRBV29-1 with TRBJ1-6, with a tentative D call TRBD1 (6 bases). This CDR3 contains 14 residues. The V gene's germline CDR1 is SQVTM and CDR2 ANQGSEA. Deletions cut 6 bases from V and 4 bases from J, with 13 bases between. In DNA form, the CDR3 reads TGCAGCGTAAAACCGACAGGTTATAATTCACCCCTCCACTTT. Encoded protein: CSVKPTGYNSPLHF.

The chain has TRBV15 and TRBJ1-5, with D unclear. There are 16 residues in the CDR3. CDR1 and CDR2 (germline): LNHNV, YYDKDF (reference sequence). V was shortened by 0 bases and J by 1 base, with 10 bases between the two germline ends. In nucleotides, the CDR3 is TGTGCCACCAGCAGAGACCTTGCCGGAAGCAATCAGCCCCAGCATTTT. This codes for CATSRDLAGSNQPQHF. Supplemented by reference TRBV15 and TRBJ1-5, the full variable domain reads DAMVIQNPRYQVTQFGKPVTLSCSQTLNHNVMYWYQQKSSQAPKLLFHYYDKDFNNEADTPDNFQSRRPNTSFCFLDIRSPGLGDTAMYLCATSRDLAGSNQPQHFGDGTRLSIL.

This clonotype was counted a few times. This chain connects TRBV7-2 to TRBJ1-5; D remains unclear. CDR1 and CDR2 (germline): SGHTA, FQGNSA. Deletions cut 1 base from V and 3 bases from J, with 1 base between. This CDR3 contains 12 residues. DNA of the CDR3: TGTGCCAGCAGCTTAGACAATCAGCCCCAGCATTTT. Encoded protein: CASSLDNQPQHF.

This clonotype was seen ten or more times. The chain combines TRBV19 with TRBJ1-1, with 8 nucleotides matching TRBD1. The trim removed 6 bases at V and 5 bases at J, leaving 5 bases unmatched. Germline V lookup: CDR1 LNHDA, CDR2 SQIVND (reference sequence). This CDR3 has 13 amino acids. Here the CDR3 reads CASSQTGETEAFF. Written as DNA, the CDR3 is TGTGCCAGTAGCCAGACAGGGGAAACTGAAGCTTTCTTT.

The chain is built from TRBV15 and TRBJ1-1; D not certain. The germline V gene has CDR1 LNHNV and CDR2 YYDKDF (reference sequence). CDR3 length equals 14 residues. The ends were cut back, 0 bases at V and 0 bases at J, with 5 bases in the middle. The CDR3 nucleotides are TGTGCCACCAGCAGAGAACGGCTGAACACTGAAGCTTTCTTT. Amino acid sequence: CATSRERLNTEAFF. Full variable domain (missing parts from reference TRBV15 and TRBJ1-1): DAMVIQNPRYQVTQFGKPVTLSCSQTLNHNVMYWYQQKSSQAPKLLFHYYDKDFNNEADTPDNFQSRRPNTSFCFLDIRSPGLGDTAMYLCATSRERLNTEAFFGQGTRLTVV.

The V and J genes are TRBV2 and TRBJ1-5; D ambiguous. Germline-derived CDR1 and CDR2 are SNHLY and FYNNEI. V was trimmed by 1 base and J by 5 bases, leaving 6 bases between them. This CDR3 has 13 amino acids. Here the CDR3 reads CASSEGEDQPQHF. The CDR3 DNA is TGTGCCAGCAGTGAAGGGGAGGATCAGCCCCAGCATTTT.